These 5 T cell receptor beta chains were all obtained from the same sample, sequenced in a study of early T cells in non-severe SARS-CoV-2 infection. MiXCR, applied by TCRdb to the 5' RACE reads, yields one record per CDR3 protein. The table includes under 35,000 distinct CDR3 sequences, 5% to 6.5% detected once. Sequenced material: whole blood. These receptors all stem from an adult who was a healthcare worker with PCR-confirmed SARS-CoV-2 infection or an uninfected control (not recorded which).

In its sample, this clonotype was seen many times. This chain uses TRBV4-1 with TRBJ1-3, with D possibly being TRBD1 (5 bases). Per the germline V gene, CDR1 is MGHRA and CDR2 is YSYEKL. The CDR3 has 17 amino acids. Trimming removed 0 bases from V and 2 bases from J, with 14 bases in between. Written as DNA, the CDR3 is TGCGCCAGCAGCCAAGATGGGAGCAGGGCCCCTGGAAACACCATATATTTT. Protein product: CASSQDGSRAPGNTIYF.

This clonotype was counted at least ten times. The chain joins TRBV29-1 to TRBJ2-2; 7 bases are shared with TRBD2. V shed 7 bases, J shed 3 bases, and the junction held 2 bases outside the gene matches. Germline V CDR1 and CDR2: SQVTM, ANQGSEA. The CDR3 consists of 12 residues. Here the CDR3 DNA reads TGCAGCGCTCGGGGGGACACCGGGGAGCTGTTTTTT. This sequence encodes CSARGDTGELFF.

This clonotype was counted many times. The genes are TRBV19 and TRBJ2-5; D tentatively fits TRBD1 or TRBD2 (5 bases each). The CDR3 runs to 15 residues. The germline CDR1 and CDR2 sequences are LNHDA and SQIVND (reference sequence). The V end was cut by 5 bases, the J end by 2 bases, with 15 bases between. This CDR3 is CASSYSGTAQETQYF. The DNA for the CDR3 is TGTGCCAGTAGTTACTCCGGGACGGCACAAGAGACCCAGTACTTC.

There are many counts of this clonotype. This sequence joins TRBV10-3 and TRBJ2-7; D might be TRBD1 (6 bases). The CDR3 has 14 amino acids. V was trimmed by 3 bases and J by 0 bases, leaving 9 bases between them. From germline, CDR1 is ENHRY and CDR2 SYGVKD. The CDR3: CAISETGSSYEQYF. In nucleotides, the CDR3 is TGTGCCATCAGTGAAACAGGGAGCTCCTACGAGCAGTACTTC.

This clonotype was observed at least ten times. The J gene is TRBJ1-5, the V gene TRBV27; D is undetermined. The germline gives CDR1 MNHEY, CDR2 SMNVEV (reference sequence). This CDR3 has 16 amino acids. The V gene lost 0 bases and the J gene lost 0 bases, with 9 bases spanning the gap. CDR3 amino acids: CASSLSWGGSNQPQHF. The CDR3 coding sequence is TGTGCCAGCAGTTTATCGTGGGGAGGTAGCAATCAGCCCCAGCATTTT.